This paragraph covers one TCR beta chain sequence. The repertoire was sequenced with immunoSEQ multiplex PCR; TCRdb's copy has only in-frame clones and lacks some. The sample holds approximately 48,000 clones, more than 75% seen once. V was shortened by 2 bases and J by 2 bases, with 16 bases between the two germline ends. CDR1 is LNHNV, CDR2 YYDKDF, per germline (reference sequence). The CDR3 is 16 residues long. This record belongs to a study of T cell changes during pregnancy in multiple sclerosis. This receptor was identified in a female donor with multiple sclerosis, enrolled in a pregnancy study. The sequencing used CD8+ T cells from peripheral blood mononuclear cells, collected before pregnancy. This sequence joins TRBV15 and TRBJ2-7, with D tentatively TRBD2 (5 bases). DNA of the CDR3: TGTGCCACCAGCAGATGGCGAGGGAAACCCCCCTACGAGCAGTACTTC. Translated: CATSRWRGKPPYEQYF.